The sequence of this T cell receptor (beta chain) was determined in a study of response to subunit inactivated influenza vaccine. There are a few counts of this clonotype. TCRdb called the RT-PCR reads again in MiXCR, with one record for every CDR3 protein. Of about 170,000 distinct CDR3 sequences in the sample, approximately 11% were seen once. The CDR3 runs 12 residues. CDR1 and CDR2 from the germline V gene are SGDLS and YYNGEE. With 6 bases removed from V and 5 bases from J, the gap between germline ends came to 12 bases. The chain uses TRBV9 and TRBJ2-7, with no clear D. The sample consisted of CD8+ T cells sorted from PBMCs, taken less than 25 months after vaccination. The receptor was derived from a man aged 45 to 75 who received an inactivated influenza vaccine. The CDR3 nucleotides are TGTGCCAGCATACGGGTAAAGGACGAGCAGTACTTC. Translated: CASIRVKDEQYF.